This T cell receptor beta chain was profiled in a study of shared clonotypes between healthy human individuals. Comment on this clone: Its antigen is still unknown.

Study observations and caveats: With a few donors compared, around 5% of naive CD4 clonotypes were shared.

Original methodology: Because ImmunoSEQ provided only junction sequences with no quality scores, the filtering differed. Assay used: immunoSEQ multiplex PCR; TCRdb lists only in-frame clones, some missing. V, J and clone size were drawn from that table, and D and trimming were deduced from the DNA. The table has a few million clones, more than 90% seen once. The sequencing sample was made of naive CD4+ T cells sorted from blood. Subset described: CD45RA+ positively selected. This receptor was taken from a man younger than 35 in good health.

The CDR3 is CASSYGTGLEAFF. As DNA, the CDR3 is TGTGCCAGCAGCTACGGGACAGGACTTGAAGCTTTCTTT. The gene calls are TRBV6-5 and TRBJ1-1; 8 nucleotides match TRBD1. The CDR3 consists of 13 residues. V shed 6 bases and J 7 bases; nucleotides not matched to a gene: 7. In germline, CDR1 is MNHEY, CDR2 SVGAGI.